These 31 T cell receptor beta chains came from one sample sequenced in a study of blood T cells in healthy people across ages. Through a sample-barcoded 5' primer and a J-beta primer mix, a second PCR was run for roughly 6 to 11 cycles. In TCRdb, the 5' RACE reads were re-called with MiXCR into one record per CDR3 protein. Among about 1.4 million distinct CDR3 sequences listed, around 55% were seen once. The sequenced sample was blood. Every receptor here comes from a man between 18 and 29 years old in good health.

The chain recombines TRBV7-9 with TRBJ2-1, with 10 positions matching TRBD2. CDR3 length: 19 amino acids. Germline lookup yields CDR1 SEHNR and CDR2 FQNEAQ (reference sequence). V lost 1 base and J lost 10; bases outside the gene matches: 19. The CDR3, as DNA: TGTGCCAGCAGCTTAGTTGGACTAGCGGCCGAACGCGAGAGGGGCGAGCAGTTCTTC. Its translation: CASSLVGLAAERERGEQFF.

This clonotype was counted only a few times. The rearrangement links TRBV4-3 to TRBJ2-1; D not certain. Trimming left V 0 bases short and J 6 bases short, with 9 bases between. CDR3 length: 14 residues. Germline loops: CDR1 LGHNA, CDR2 YSLEER. The CDR3 reads CASSQDSVSNEQFF. CDR3 nucleotides: TGCGCCAGCAGCCAAGATTCGGTGTCCAATGAGCAGTTCTTC.

This clonotype was seen a handful of times. The chain uses TRBV7-2 and TRBJ2-3; weak D call: TRBD2 (5 bases). CDR1 is SGHTA and CDR2 is FQGNSA in the germline V gene. The CDR3 consists of 17 residues. Trimming took 0 bases from V and 0 from J, leaving 13 bases between them. The CDR3 reads CASSLALASRSTDTQYF. CDR3 coding DNA: TGTGCCAGCAGCTTAGCTCTGGCTAGCCGCAGCACAGATACGCAGTATTTT.

The rearrangement joins TRBV6-2 or TRBV6-3 to TRBJ2-4, with 10 bases matching TRBD1. The germline V gene has CDR1 MNHEY and CDR2 SVGEGT. The CDR3 contains 13 residues. J was trimmed by 9 bases and V by 6 bases; bases with no gene match: 5. For the CDR3, the DNA is TGTGCCAGCAGCGGACAGGGGGGCGCCATTCAGTACTTC. Protein sequence: CASSGQGGAIQYF.

This chain links TRBV6-1 with TRBJ2-1, with a possible D match to TRBD1 (6 bases). Germline loops: CDR1 MNHNS, CDR2 SASEGT. This CDR3 has 11 amino acids. The V gene lost 11 bases and the J gene lost 8 bases, with 13 bases spanning the gap. For the CDR3, the DNA is TGTGCCGGACTGAGGGGGTATGAGCAGTTCTTC. Translation: CAGLRGYEQFF.

The chain links TRBV20-1 to TRBJ2-3; possible D gene TRBD1, 5 bases. V dropped 4 bases and J dropped 1 base, with 12 bases sitting between them. CDR3 length: 14 amino acids. Germline-derived CDR1 and CDR2 are DFQATT and SNEGSKA (reference sequence). The CDR3 nucleotides read TGCAGTGCTATCACAGGATTGGGCACAGATACGCAGTATTTT. Its protein product is CSAITGLGTDTQYF.

V is TRBV4-1 and J is TRBJ1-2, with D perhaps matching TRBD1 (6 bases). The CDR3 length is 15 residues. V was clipped by 1 base and J by 5 bases, with 14 bases between them. Germline V gene data show CDR1 as MGHRA and CDR2 as YSYEKL. In DNA form, the CDR3 reads TGCGCCAGCAGCCAAGGGGACACCCCTGGGTATGGCTACACCTTC. It codes for CASSQGDTPGYGYTF.

This clonotype came up a few times. This sequence joins TRBV14 and TRBJ2-5; no clear D gene. This CDR3 is 14 amino acids long. V was clipped by 3 bases and J by 2 bases, with 10 bases between them. CDR1 is SGHDN and CDR2 is FVKESK in the germline V gene. The CDR3, as DNA: TGTGCCAGCAGCCATACGTGGGGACAAGAGACCCAGTACTTC. The encoded protein is CASSHTWGQETQYF.

The CDR3 DNA reads TGTGCCACTTCGCACAGACCCTCTGGGGCCAACGTCCTGACTTTC. Its translation is CATSHRPSGANVLTF. The chain joins TRBV9 to TRBJ2-6; D is undetermined. This CDR3 has 15 residues. Trimming stripped 9 bases from V and 0 bases from J, with 13 bases between. Germline CDR1 SGDLS, CDR2 YYNGEE.

This rearrangement joins TRBV20-1 to TRBJ2-7; D tentatively fits TRBD1 or TRBD2 (6 bases each). Trimming took 3 bases from V and 2 from J, leaving 11 bases between them. The germline gives CDR1 DFQATT, CDR2 SNEGSKA (reference sequence). The CDR3 consists of 13 residues. The CDR3 reads CSASGGLTYEQYF. CDR3 DNA: TGCAGTGCTAGCGGGGGCCTAACCTACGAGCAGTACTTC.

The chain recombines TRBV7-9 with TRBJ2-5; D is unresolved. The CDR3 is made up of 13 amino acids. The V end was cut by 2 bases, the J end by 5 bases, with 9 bases between. From germline, CDR1 is SEHNR and CDR2 FQNEAQ (reference sequence). The CDR3 nucleotides are TGTGCCAGCAGCTTAAACGGAGTGGAGACCCAGTACTTC. Its translation: CASSLNGVETQYF.

This chain links TRBV7-9 with TRBJ2-7, with 10 bases aligning to TRBD2. CDR3 size: 13 residues. V gave up 6 bases and J gave up 5 bases; unmatched junction bases: 4. The germline CDR1 and CDR2 sequences are SEHNR and FQNEAQ (reference sequence). CDR3 sequence (DNA): TGTGCCAGCAGTCTAGCGGGAGTCGACGAGCAGTACTTC. It is translated as CASSLAGVDEQYF.

This clonotype appeared a few times. The rearrangement joins TRBV5-1 to TRBJ2-1; TRBD1 matches 12 bases. Trimming removed 3 bases from V and 9 bases from J; junction bases left unmatched: 10. Per germline, CDR1 SGHRS and CDR2 YFSETQ. The CDR3 contains 16 residues. CDR3: CASSYGDRGLRGEQFF. CDR3 sequence (DNA): TGCGCCAGCAGCTACGGGGACAGGGGGCTTCGCGGTGAGCAGTTCTTC.

J is TRBJ2-4 and V is TRBV2; 7 nucleotides agree with TRBD1. CDR1 is SNHLY and CDR2 is FYNNEI in the germline V gene. V dropped 1 base and J dropped 8; count of bases not matched to a gene: 14. This CDR3 has 17 residues. The CDR3 sequence is CASSEGGTAKPTYIQYF. Here the CDR3 DNA reads TGTGCCAGCAGTGAAGGGGGGACAGCCAAACCGACTTACATTCAGTACTTC.

The gene calls are TRBV9 and TRBJ2-1; 11 nucleotides line up with TRBD1. The CDR3 spans 17 residues. The germline CDR1 and CDR2 sequences are SGDLS and YYNGEE. V was clipped by 3 bases and J by 8 bases; unmatched bases: 13. CDR3: CASSASGTGGLNDEQFF. The CDR3 nucleotides are TGTGCCAGCAGCGCGTCCGGGACAGGGGGACTTAACGATGAGCAGTTCTTC. The full variable domain, rest sourced from reference TRBV9 and TRBJ2-1, is DSGVTQTPKHLITATGQRVTLRCSPRSGDLSVYWYQQSLDQGLQFLIQYYNGEERAKGNILERFSAQQFPDLHSELNLSSLELGDSALYFCASSASGTGGLNDEQFFGPGTRLTVL.

V gene TRBV6-6 combines with J gene TRBJ1-5; 10 nucleotides match TRBD1. In germline, CDR1 is MNHNY, CDR2 SVGAGI (reference sequence). The ends lost 6 bases at V and 3 bases at J; junction bases unmatched: 8. This CDR3 is 16 amino acids long. CDR3 bases: TGTGCCAGCAGCCCCCGGGACAGGGGATACAATCAGCCCCAGCATTTT. Translating gives CASSPRDRGYNQPQHF.

The V gene is TRBV15, the J gene TRBJ2-5, with unresolved D. This CDR3 contains 15 residues. Germline CDR1 is LNHNV and CDR2 is YYDKDF (reference sequence). Trimming removed 0 bases from V and 2 bases from J, with 10 bases in between. CDR3 bases: TGTGCCACCAGCAGAGATCGTAACGGACAAGAGACCCAGTACTTC. This sequence encodes CATSRDRNGQETQYF.

V gene TRBV4-1 combines with J gene TRBJ2-1; no firm D call. The CDR3 length is 18 residues. The V gene's germline CDR1 is MGHRA and CDR2 YSYEKL. The V end lost 0 bases, the J end lost 0 bases, and 15 bases lay between the germline ends. The CDR3 reads CASSQDGVRSYSYNEQFF. The DNA for the CDR3 is TGCGCCAGCAGCCAAGATGGGGTCCGGAGTTACTCCTACAATGAGCAGTTCTTC.

V gene TRBV4-1 combines with J gene TRBJ1-1, with 8 bases identical to TRBD1. Germline values: CDR1 MGHRA, CDR2 YSYEKL. This CDR3 has 15 residues. Unmatched junction bases numbered 8, after V lost 4 bases and J lost 4 bases. The CDR3 DNA follows: TGCGCCAGCAGCCCAGACAGAACAGGGGGCACTGAAGCTTTCTTT. Amino acid sequence: CASSPDRTGGTEAFF.

The chain is built from TRBV6-2 or TRBV6-3 and TRBJ2-1; D gene uncertain. The CDR3 loop spans 16 amino acids. Germline CDR1 MNHEY, CDR2 SVGEGT. The V gene lost 7 bases and the J gene lost 2 bases, with 18 bases spanning the gap. In nucleotides, the CDR3 is TGTGCCAGCACCTCCCGAAGGAGACCTCCCTACAATGAGCAGTTCTTC. Translated, it gives CASTSRRRPPYNEQFF.

The chain couples TRBV7-9 to TRBJ2-7; D gene unclear. The germline CDR1 and CDR2 sequences are SEHNR and FQNEAQ (reference sequence). V gave up 7 bases and J gave up 0 bases, with 7 bases separating them. This CDR3 contains 12 residues. The CDR3 region has the DNA TGTGCCAGCACAAAGGCCTCCTACGAGCAGTACTTC. This encodes CASTKASYEQYF.

The J gene is TRBJ1-2, the V gene TRBV5-6; D remains unclear. The CDR3 runs to 15 residues. Germline CDR1 SGHDT, CDR2 YYEEEE. Trimming stripped 0 bases from V and 1 base from J, with 10 bases between. The CDR3 loop is CASSLVSNFNYGYTF. CDR3 bases: TGTGCCAGCAGCTTGGTCTCCAACTTTAACTATGGCTACACCTTC.

The chain couples TRBV11-2 to TRBJ2-7; maybe TRBD1 (5 bases). The germline V gene has CDR1 SGHAT and CDR2 FQNNGV. This CDR3 has 15 residues. V was clipped by 5 bases and J by 3 bases, with 17 bases between them. This CDR3 reads CASSPRGRDFYEQYF. CDR3 DNA: TGTGCCAGCAGCCCTAGGGGTAGGGATTTCTACGAGCAGTACTTC.

This clonotype was detected a few times. The chain recombines TRBV4-3 with TRBJ2-1, with D unclear. The germline gives CDR1 LGHNA, CDR2 YSLEER. The CDR3 is 15 residues long. Deletions cut 0 bases from V and 3 bases from J, with 9 bases between. This chain's CDR3 is CASSQDRLYYNEQFF. The CDR3 bases are TGCGCCAGCAGCCAAGATCGGCTATACTACAATGAGCAGTTCTTC.

This clonotype showed up many times. The chain uses TRBV11-2 and TRBJ1-1; TRBD1 agrees at 8 bases. The germline V gene encodes CDR1 SGHAT and CDR2 FQNNGV. The CDR3 runs 14 residues. J was trimmed by 1 base and V by 2 bases; bases with no gene match: 0. CDR3: CASSLTGGNTEAFF. The CDR3 DNA sequence: TGTGCCAGCAGCTTAACAGGGGGGAACACTGAAGCTTTCTTT.

The rearrangement links TRBV27 to TRBJ2-6; D may match TRBD1 or TRBD2 (6 bases each). Germline V lookup: CDR1 MNHEY, CDR2 SMNVEV (reference sequence). Trimming took 6 bases from V and 1 from J, leaving 19 bases between them. This CDR3 comprises 18 residues. The CDR3 DNA follows: TGTGCCAGCAGGGGCCCGGGGGACACCCTTTCTGGGGCCAACGTCCTGACTTTC. It encodes CASRGPGDTLSGANVLTF.

This clonotype has a handful of counts. The V call is TRBV12-3 or TRBV12-4, the J call TRBJ2-1; 10 bases agree with TRBD2. The ends lost 0 bases at V and 2 bases at J; junction bases unmatched: 4. CDR3 size: 17 residues. The CDR3 reads CASSLAPSGRPYNEQFF. Here the CDR3 DNA reads TGTGCCAGCAGTTTAGCGCCTAGCGGGAGACCCTACAATGAGCAGTTCTTC.

The V call is TRBV6-1, the J call TRBJ2-7, with D maybe TRBD2 (6 bases). Germline CDR1 and CDR2: MNHNS and SASEGT. V lost 7 bases and J 4 bases, leaving 17 bases between the germline ends. There are 14 residues in the CDR3. This chain's CDR3 is CASIHQRATYEQYF. Written as DNA, the CDR3 is TGTGCCAGCATCCACCAGCGGGCTACATACGAGCAGTACTTC.

Details on this clonotype: A junction end diverges from the germline sequence, so it may reflect a read error. The rearrangement joins TRBV7-8 to TRBJ1-2; 8 bases are shared with TRBD1. Germline CDR1 and CDR2: SGHVS and FQNEAQ. This CDR3 comprises 16 residues. This CDR3 is CASSPRERQGNYGYTF. The DNA for the CDR3 is TGTGCTAGCAGCCCGAGGGAGAGACAGGGGAACTATGGCTACACCTTC.

This chain connects TRBV5-1 to TRBJ1-2, with unresolved D. CDR1 and CDR2 from the germline V gene are SGHRS and YFSETQ. V was cut by 0 bases and J by 4 bases, with 10 bases left in between. The CDR3 is made up of 14 amino acids. The DNA of the CDR3 is TGCGCCAGCAGCTTGGATCGGGAGATCTATGGCTACACCTTC. Protein sequence: CASSLDREIYGYTF.

This chain links TRBV12-3 or TRBV12-4 with TRBJ1-1, with 11 bases that match TRBD1. This CDR3 contains 15 residues. J lost 6 bases, V lost 7 bases, and 10 bases had no gene match. For the CDR3, the DNA is TGTGCCAGCAACCCGGACAGGGGGCGGTCCCCTGAAGCTTTCTTT. Translated, it gives CASNPDRGRSPEAFF.